These 19 T cell receptor beta chains were sequenced from one sample in a study of T cells after yellow fever vaccination. TCRdb re-derived calls from the 5' RACE reads in MiXCR, one entry per CDR3 protein. The table shows 300,000 to 400,000 distinct CDR3 sequences, with about 4% occurring only once. The sequenced sample was PBMCs, obtained 5 days after the yellow fever booster vaccination. The receptors were sampled from a man aged 18 to 29 who received the YFV17D yellow fever vaccine.

The chain carries TRBV5-6 and TRBJ2-3; 9 bases are shared with TRBD1. CDR1 SGHDT and CDR2 YYEEEE come from the germline V gene. This CDR3 comprises 15 residues. The trim removed 1 base at V and 1 base at J, leaving 1 base unmatched. The CDR3 here is CASSLRTGGTDTQYF. For the CDR3, the DNA is TGTGCCAGCAGCTTGCGGACAGGGGGCACAGATACGCAGTATTTT.

The sample holds many counts of this clonotype. This chain joins TRBV6-5 and TRBJ2-7; D perhaps matches TRBD2 (7 bases). V dropped 0 bases and J dropped 2 bases, with 14 bases sitting between them. CDR3 size: 16 residues. In germline, CDR1 is MNHEY, CDR2 SVGAGI. The CDR3 loop is CASSYSTRGDTYEQYF. Here the CDR3 DNA reads TGTGCCAGCAGTTACTCGACTCGGGGGGACACCTACGAGCAGTACTTC.

This clonotype has ten or more counts. This chain joins TRBV10-3 and TRBJ2-5, with D perhaps matching TRBD1 or TRBD2 (5 bases each). The CDR3 is made up of 13 amino acids. The V end lost 7 bases, the J end lost 5 bases, and 14 bases lay between the germline ends. Germline CDR1 is ENHRY and CDR2 is SYGVKD. The CDR3 is CAIKSGTGETQYF. The CDR3 DNA reads as TGTGCCATCAAGTCGGGGACGGGGGAGACCCAGTACTTC.

This clonotype was counted many times. The chain couples TRBV20-1 to TRBJ1-2; TRBD1 might be the D (5 bases). Per germline, CDR1 DFQATT and CDR2 SNEGSKA (reference sequence). V gave up 0 bases and J gave up 6 bases, with 11 bases separating them. This CDR3 is built from 13 residues. The DNA for the CDR3 is TGCAGTGCTAGAGACTGGGGGAGGGATGGCTACACCTTC. Translated, it gives CSARDWGRDGYTF.

This clonotype was found many times. The chain links TRBV11-2 to TRBJ2-7; D gene unclear. The CDR3 consists of 14 residues. Germline CDR1 reads SGHAT; CDR2 reads FQNNGV. V gave up 1 base and J gave up 4 bases, with 11 bases separating them. CDR3 coding DNA: TGTGCCAGCAGCTTAGTAACCCCTCGGTACGAGCAGTACGTC. Amino acids: CASSLVTPRYEQYV.

The chain has TRBV7-9 and TRBJ2-4, with D perhaps TRBD2 (6 bases). The V and J ends lost 3 bases and 0 bases respectively, with 12 bases between them. The germline V gene has CDR1 SEHNR and CDR2 FQNEAQ (reference sequence). The CDR3 runs 16 residues. CDR3 coding DNA: TGTGCCAGCAGCTTTTCCGGGGACTTAGCCAAAAACATTCAGTACTTC. Residues: CASSFSGDLAKNIQYF.

This clonotype has at least ten counts. This sequence joins TRBV4-1 and TRBJ1-1; TRBD1 might be the D (6 bases). Germline CDR1 is MGHRA and CDR2 is YSYEKL. The CDR3 is 15 amino acids. Trimming removed 2 bases from V and 2 bases from J, with 12 bases in between. The CDR3 bases are TGCGCCAGCAGCCAAAACAGGGTGGATAACACTGAAGCTTTCTTT. Its protein is CASSQNRVDNTEAFF.

V and J are TRBV29-1 and TRBJ1-2; D may be TRBD1 (6 bases). Germline V CDR1 and CDR2: SQVTM, ANQGSEA. V was clipped by 7 bases and J by 4 bases, with 16 bases between them. This CDR3 spans 13 amino acids. CDR3 sequence (DNA): TGCAGCGCCGAGGACAGCCAGCTCTATGGCTACACCTTC. Its protein is CSAEDSQLYGYTF. The whole variable domain, remainder taken from reference TRBV29-1 and TRBJ1-2, is SAVISQKPSRDICQRGTSLTIQCQVDSQVTMMFWYRQQPGQSLTLIATANQGSEATYESGFVIDKFPISRPNLTFSTLTVSNMSPEDSSIYLCSAEDSQLYGYTFGSGTRLTVV.

This clonotype was seen a few times. V and J are TRBV7-6 and TRBJ2-5; 10 bases match TRBD1. This CDR3 is built from 16 residues. Germline V gene lookup returns CDR1 SGHVS and CDR2 FNYEAQ. The V and J ends lost 5 bases and 6 bases, in that order; junction bases with no gene match: 12. CDR3 coding DNA: TGTGCCAGCAGCCGCCCCTGGGACAGGGGTAAGCAGACCCAGTACTTC. Amino acid sequence: CASSRPWDRGKQTQYF.

This clonotype was counted ten times or more. The rearrangement joins TRBV4-1 to TRBJ2-5, with unresolved D. Germline V lookup: CDR1 MGHRA, CDR2 YSYEKL. This CDR3 is 15 amino acids long. V lost 0 bases and J 0 bases, leaving 8 bases between the germline ends. For the CDR3, the DNA is TGCGCCAGCAGCCAAGAACGGAGAAACCAAGAGACCCAGTACTTC. Amino acids: CASSQERRNQETQYF.

The sample holds a few counts of this clonotype. The CDR3 here is CASSQGPPGPGNEQYF. The CDR3 DNA reads as TGCGCCAGCAGCCAGGGCCCTCCGGGCCCGGGCAACGAGCAGTACTTC. The chain recombines TRBV4-1 with TRBJ2-7; no reliable D call. V lost 3 bases, J lost 5 bases, and 20 bases lay in between. Germline CDR1 MGHRA, CDR2 YSYEKL. The CDR3 has 16 residues.

In its sample, this clonotype was seen many times. The J gene is TRBJ2-2, the V gene TRBV5-1, with D perhaps matching TRBD1 or TRBD2 (6 bases each). The CDR3 is 15 amino acids. Germline V gene data show CDR1 as SGHRS and CDR2 as YFSETQ. Trimming took 5 bases from V and 1 from J, leaving 12 bases between them. The CDR3 DNA reads as TGCGCCAGCAGTGCCGGGGGCGGGAACACCGGGGAGCTGTTTTTT. This gives the protein CASSAGGGNTGELFF.

In its sample, this clonotype was seen many times. The V gene is TRBV7-2, the J gene TRBJ2-1, with a possible D match to TRBD2 (6 bases). CDR1 and CDR2 (germline): SGHTA, FQGNSA. There are 13 residues in the CDR3. Deletions cut 4 bases from V and 5 bases from J, with 9 bases between. The CDR3 sequence is CASSSTRDNEQFF. CDR3 nucleotide sequence: TGTGCCAGCAGCTCGACTAGAGACAATGAGCAGTTCTTC.

The CDR3 protein is CSVPGQLNTEAFF. CDR3 coding DNA: TGCAGCGTCCCGGGACAGTTGAACACTGAAGCTTTCTTT. The genes are TRBV29-1 and TRBJ1-1, with TRBD1 matching 7 bases. V shed 6 bases, J shed 0 bases, and the junction held 4 bases outside the gene matches. Germline-derived CDR1 and CDR2 are SQVTM and ANQGSEA. The CDR3 spans 13 residues.

This clonotype was counted at least ten times. The rearrangement links TRBV3-1 to TRBJ2-2; D uncertain. This CDR3 is 11 amino acids long. CDR1 LGHDT and CDR2 YNNKEL come from the germline V gene (reference sequence). Trimming took off 2 bases at V and 8 bases at J, with 3 bases between the two ends. The CDR3 nucleotides are TGTGCCAGCAGCCAAATTGGGGAGCTGTTTTTT. Amino acid sequence: CASSQIGELFF.

In its sample, this clonotype was seen a few times. This sequence joins TRBV6-6 and TRBJ1-6; 7 bases align to TRBD1. Losses at the gene ends were 6 bases for V and 5 bases for J; bases not matched to a gene: 7. Per germline, CDR1 MNHNY and CDR2 SVGAGI (reference sequence). The CDR3 length is 15 residues. For the CDR3, the DNA is TGTGCCAGCAGCCCCCGGGACAGAGATAATTCACCCCTCCACTTT. It specifies CASSPRDRDNSPLHF.

The rearrangement joins TRBV5-5 to TRBJ2-1; TRBD2 matches 10 bases. The CDR3 length is 16 residues. V gave up 4 bases and J gave up 4 bases; unmatched junction bases: 8. CDR1 SGHKS and CDR2 YYEKEE come from the germline V gene (reference sequence). CDR3: CASSRTLAGPYNEQFF. The CDR3 bases are TGTGCCAGCAGCCGGACACTAGCGGGGCCATACAATGAGCAGTTCTTC.

The rearrangement links TRBV12-3 or TRBV12-4 to TRBJ2-1; 7 bases agree with TRBD1. The CDR3 has 13 amino acids. The ends lost 8 bases at V and 4 bases at J; junction bases unmatched: 5. The CDR3 loop is CASLRDSYNEQFF. The CDR3 DNA is TGTGCCAGCCTCCGGGACAGTTACAATGAGCAGTTCTTC.

This clonotype was observed many times. This chain links TRBV5-1 with TRBJ1-6; no reliable D call. V was pared by 0 bases and J by 7 bases, with 14 bases between. CDR1 and CDR2 from the germline V gene are SGHRS and YFSETQ. CDR3 length: 16 amino acids. CDR3 sequence reads: CASSLEAASWNSPLHF. In DNA, the CDR3 is TGCGCCAGCAGCTTGGAGGCCGCCTCCTGGAATTCACCCCTCCACTTT.